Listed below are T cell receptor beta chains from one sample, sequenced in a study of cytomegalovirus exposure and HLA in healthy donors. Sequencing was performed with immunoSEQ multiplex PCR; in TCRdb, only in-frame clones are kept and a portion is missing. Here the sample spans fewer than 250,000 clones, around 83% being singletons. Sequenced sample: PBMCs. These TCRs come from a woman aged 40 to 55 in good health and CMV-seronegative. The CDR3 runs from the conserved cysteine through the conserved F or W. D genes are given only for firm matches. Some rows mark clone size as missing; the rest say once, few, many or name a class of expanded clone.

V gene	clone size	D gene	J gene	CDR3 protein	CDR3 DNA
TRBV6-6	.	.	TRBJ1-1	CASSSNRAGAFF	TGTGCCAGCAGTTCGAACAGGGCGGGAGCTTTCTTT
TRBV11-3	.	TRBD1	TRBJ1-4	CASSSGTGVEKLFF	TGTGCCAGCAGTTCCGGGACAGGGGTCGAAAAACTGTTTTTT
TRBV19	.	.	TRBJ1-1	CASSSAGWVTEAFF	TGTGCCAGTAGCTCAGCAGGGTGGGTCACTGAAGCTTTCTTT
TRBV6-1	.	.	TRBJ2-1	CASTDRFNEQFF	TGTGCCAGCACCGACAGGTTCAATGAGCAGTTCTTC
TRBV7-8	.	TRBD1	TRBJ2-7	CASSTKQGPEQYF	TGTGCCAGCAGCACAAAACAGGGGCCCGAGCAGTACTTC
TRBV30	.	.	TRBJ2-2	CAYYQEAGTGELFF	TGTGCCTACTACCAGGAGGCGGGCACCGGGGAGCTGTTTTTT
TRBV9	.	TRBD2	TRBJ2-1	CASSVGGEGSEQFF	TGTGCCAGCAGCGTAGGGGGGGAGGGTAGTGAGCAGTTCTTC
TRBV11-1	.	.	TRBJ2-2	CASSYRTTGELFF	TGTGCCAGCAGTTACAGGACCACCGGGGAGCTGTTTTTT
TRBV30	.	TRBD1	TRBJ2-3	CAWTLTGLGTDTQYF	TGTGCCTGGACCCTGACAGGGTTGGGCACAGATACGCAGTATTTT
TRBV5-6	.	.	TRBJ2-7	CASSYTGSYEQYF	TGTGCCAGCAGTTATACAGGGTCCTACGAGCAGTACTTC
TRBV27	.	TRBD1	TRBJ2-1	CASSLLGWDGDRGTMSQFF	TGTGCCAGCAGTTTATTGGGCTGGGATGGGGACAGGGGTACAATGAGCCAGTTCTTC
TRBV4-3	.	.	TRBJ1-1	CASSPQGRAKTEAFF	TGCGCCAGCAGCCCTCAGGGTAGGGCGAAAACTGAAGCTTTCTTT
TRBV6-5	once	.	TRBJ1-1	CASQNTEAFF	TGTGCCAGCCAGAACACTGAAGCTTTCTTT
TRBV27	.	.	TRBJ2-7	CASSSRLPMTGLYEQYF	TGTGCCAGCAGTTCACGACTCCCAATGACAGGTCTCTACGAGCAGTACTTC
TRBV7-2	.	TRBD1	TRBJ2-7	CASSPRTGDHEQYF	TGTGCCAGCAGCCCTAGGACAGGGGACCACGAGCAGTACTTC
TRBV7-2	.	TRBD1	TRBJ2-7	CASSPTGTGAYEQYF	TGTGCCAGCAGCCCAACAGGGACAGGAGCCTACGAGCAGTACTTC
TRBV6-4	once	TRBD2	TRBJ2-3	CASSVPGLAGGPTDTQYF	TGTGCCAGCAGCGTCCCGGGACTAGCGGGAGGGCCGACAGATACGCAGTATTTT
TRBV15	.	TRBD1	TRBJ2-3	CATSRDLVAIWDRGEPSTDTQYF	TGTGCCACCAGCAGAGATCTTGTGGCTATCTGGGACAGGGGGGAACCTAGCACAGATACGCAGTATTTT
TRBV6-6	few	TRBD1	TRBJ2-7	CASSYSKRQGHEQYF	TGTGCCAGCAGTTACTCGAAAAGACAGGGGCACGAGCAGTACTTC
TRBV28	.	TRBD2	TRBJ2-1	CASRNRDYNNEQFF	TGTGCCAGCAGGAACCGGGACTACAACAATGAGCAGTTCTTC
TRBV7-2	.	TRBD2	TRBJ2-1	CASSLASGTSGNNEQFF	TGTGCCAGCAGCTTAGCTTCGGGGACTAGCGGCAACAATGAGCAGTTCTTC
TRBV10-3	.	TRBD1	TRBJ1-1	CAISDGTGEAFF	TGTGCCATCAGCGACGGGACAGGGGAAGCTTTCTTT
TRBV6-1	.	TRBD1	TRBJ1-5	CASTRETGPSQPQHF	TGTGCCAGCACCCGTGAGACAGGGCCAAGTCAGCCCCAGCATTTT
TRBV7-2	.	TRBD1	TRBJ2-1	CASSLPGQGGNEQFF	TGTGCCAGCAGCTTACCCGGACAGGGAGGCAATGAGCAGTTCTTC
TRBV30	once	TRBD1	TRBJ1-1	CAHQGGTEAFF	TGTGCCCATCAGGGGGGCACTGAAGCTTTCTTT
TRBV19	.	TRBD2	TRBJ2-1	CASSIEGTSERYEQFF	TGTGCCAGTAGTATAGAGGGGACTAGCGAACGCTATGAGCAGTTCTTC
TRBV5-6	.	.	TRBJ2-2	CASSRHDREKDTGELFF	TGTGCCAGCAGCCGGCACGACCGGGAAAAGGACACCGGGGAGCTGTTTTTT
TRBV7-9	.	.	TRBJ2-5	CASSLESSGRETQYF	TGTGCCAGCAGCTTAGAGAGTAGCGGTAGAGAGACCCAGTACTTC
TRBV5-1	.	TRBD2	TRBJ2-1	CASSLATSGLPEQFF	TGCGCCAGCAGCTTGGCGACTAGCGGTCTGCCGGAGCAGTTCTTC
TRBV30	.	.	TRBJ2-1	CACSYYRDYEQFF	TGTGCCTGTTCCTACTACCGGGACTATGAGCAGTTCTTC
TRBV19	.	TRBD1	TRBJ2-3	CASRKAGQGPTDTQYF	TGTGCCAGTAGGAAAGCGGGACAGGGGCCCACAGATACGCAGTATTTT
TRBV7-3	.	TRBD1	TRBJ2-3	CASSLNGQGTDTQYF	TGTGCCAGCAGCTTAAACGGACAGGGGACAGATACGCAGTATTTT
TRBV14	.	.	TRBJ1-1	CASSQSRGTEAFF	TGTGCCAGCAGCCAAAGCAGGGGCACTGAAGCTTTCTTT
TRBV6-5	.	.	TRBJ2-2	CASSTGTNTGELFF	TGTGCCAGCAGTACAGGTACCAACACCGGGGAGCTGTTTTTT
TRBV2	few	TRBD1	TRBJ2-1	CASSGTVYNEQFF	TGTGCCAGCAGCGGGACAGTTTACAATGAGCAGTTCTTC